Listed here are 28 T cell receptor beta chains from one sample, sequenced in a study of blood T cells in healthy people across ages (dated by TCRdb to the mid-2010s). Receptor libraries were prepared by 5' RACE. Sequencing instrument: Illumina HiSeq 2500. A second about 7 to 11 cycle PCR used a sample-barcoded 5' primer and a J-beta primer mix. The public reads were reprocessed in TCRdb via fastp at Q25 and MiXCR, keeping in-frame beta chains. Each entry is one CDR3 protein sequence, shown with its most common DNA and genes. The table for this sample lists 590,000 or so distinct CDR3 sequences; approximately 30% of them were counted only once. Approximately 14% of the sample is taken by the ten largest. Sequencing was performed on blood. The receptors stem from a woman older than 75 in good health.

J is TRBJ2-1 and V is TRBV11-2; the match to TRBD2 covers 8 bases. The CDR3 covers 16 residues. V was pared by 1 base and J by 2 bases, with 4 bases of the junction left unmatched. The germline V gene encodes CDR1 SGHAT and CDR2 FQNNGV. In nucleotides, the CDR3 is TGTGCCAGCAGCTTAGGAGTAGCGGGGCCCTACAATGAGCAGTTCTTC. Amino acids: CASSLGVAGPYNEQFF.

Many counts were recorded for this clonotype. The CDR3 nucleotides are TGTGCCAGCAGCTTAGGGACAGGAGGTGAGCAGTTCTTC. Translated: CASSLGTGGEQFF. The rearrangement links TRBV7-9 to TRBJ2-1; 7 bases map to TRBD1. This CDR3 spans 13 amino acids. CDR1 SEHNR and CDR2 FQNEAQ come from the germline V gene (reference sequence). V lost 1 base and J lost 9; bases outside the gene matches: 3.

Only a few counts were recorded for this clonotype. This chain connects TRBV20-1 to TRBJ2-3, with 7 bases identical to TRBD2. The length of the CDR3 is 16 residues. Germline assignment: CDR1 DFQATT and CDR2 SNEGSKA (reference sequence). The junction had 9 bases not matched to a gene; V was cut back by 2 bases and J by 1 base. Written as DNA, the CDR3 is TGCAGTGCTAGAATTGTGACGGGGGGTCGCACAGATACGCAGTATTTT. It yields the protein CSARIVTGGRTDTQYF.

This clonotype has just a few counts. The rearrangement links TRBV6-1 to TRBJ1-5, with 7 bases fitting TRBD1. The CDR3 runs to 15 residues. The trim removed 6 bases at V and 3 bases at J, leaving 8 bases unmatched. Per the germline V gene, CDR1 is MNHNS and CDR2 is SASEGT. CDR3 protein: CASRFPGQYNQPQHF. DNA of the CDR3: TGTGCCAGCAGGTTCCCGGGACAGTACAATCAGCCCCAGCATTTT.

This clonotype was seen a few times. The CDR3 bases are TGTGCCAGCAGGGGACCGGGACAGGGTCTCTATGGCTACACCTTC. This encodes CASRGPGQGLYGYTF. V gene TRBV6-5 combines with J gene TRBJ1-2; 9 bases are a match to TRBD1. Per germline, CDR1 MNHEY and CDR2 SVGAGI. Trimming took 6 bases from V and 4 from J; bases not matched to a gene: 9. The CDR3 runs to 15 residues.

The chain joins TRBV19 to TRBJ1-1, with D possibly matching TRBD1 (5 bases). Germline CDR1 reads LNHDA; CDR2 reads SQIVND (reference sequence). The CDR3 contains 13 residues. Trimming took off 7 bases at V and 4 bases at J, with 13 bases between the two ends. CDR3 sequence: CASTGIGSTEAFF. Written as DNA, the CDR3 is TGTGCCAGTACAGGGATAGGTAGCACTGAAGCTTTCTTT.

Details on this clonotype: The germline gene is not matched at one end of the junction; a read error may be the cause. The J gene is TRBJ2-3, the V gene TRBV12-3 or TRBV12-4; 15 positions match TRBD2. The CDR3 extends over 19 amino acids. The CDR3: CASSPVGTSGRLSTDTEYF. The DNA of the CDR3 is TGTGCCAGCAGTCCAGTGGGGACTAGCGGGAGGTTGAGCACAGATACGGAGTATTTT.

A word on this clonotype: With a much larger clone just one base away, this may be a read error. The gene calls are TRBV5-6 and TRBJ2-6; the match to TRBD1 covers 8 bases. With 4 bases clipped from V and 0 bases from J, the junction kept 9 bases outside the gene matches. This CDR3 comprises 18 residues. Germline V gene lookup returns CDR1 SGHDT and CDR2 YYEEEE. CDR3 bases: TGTGCCAGCAGCGGAACTTCAGGGGGCGGCTCTGGGGCCAACGTCCTGACTTTC. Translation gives CASSGTSGGGSGANVLTF.

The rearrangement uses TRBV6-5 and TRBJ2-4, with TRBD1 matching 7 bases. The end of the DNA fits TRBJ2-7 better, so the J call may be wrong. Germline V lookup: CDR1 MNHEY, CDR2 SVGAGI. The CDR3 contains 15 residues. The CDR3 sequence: CASSQGVGWSYEQYF. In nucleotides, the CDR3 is TGTGCCAGCAGTCAGGGGGTTGGGTGGTCCTACGAGCAGTACTTC.

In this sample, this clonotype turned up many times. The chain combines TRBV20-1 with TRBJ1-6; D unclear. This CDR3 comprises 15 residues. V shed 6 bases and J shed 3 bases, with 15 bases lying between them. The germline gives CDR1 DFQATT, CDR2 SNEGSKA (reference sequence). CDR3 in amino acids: CSAVDDNGYNSPLHF. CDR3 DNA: TGCAGTGCGGTGGACGACAACGGCTATAATTCACCCCTCCACTTT.

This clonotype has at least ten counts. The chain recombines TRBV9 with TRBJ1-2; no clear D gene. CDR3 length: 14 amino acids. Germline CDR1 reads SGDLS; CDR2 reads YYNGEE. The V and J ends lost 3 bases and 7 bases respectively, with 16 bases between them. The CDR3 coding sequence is TGTGCCAGCAGCGACGCGACCTCCTTTTCTGGCTACACCTTC. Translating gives CASSDATSFSGYTF.

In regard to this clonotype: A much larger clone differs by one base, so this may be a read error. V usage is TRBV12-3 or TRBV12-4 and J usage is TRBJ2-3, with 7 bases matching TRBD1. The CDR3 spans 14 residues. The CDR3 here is CASSLDRATDAQYF. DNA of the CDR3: TGTGCCAGCAGCCTCGACAGGGCAACAGATGCGCAGTATTTT.

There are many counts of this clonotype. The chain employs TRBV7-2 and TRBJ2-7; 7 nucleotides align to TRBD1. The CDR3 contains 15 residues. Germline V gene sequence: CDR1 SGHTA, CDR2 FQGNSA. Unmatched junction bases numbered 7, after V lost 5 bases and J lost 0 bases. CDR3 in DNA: TGTGCCAGCAGCAACCCCCCAGGGGGCTCCTACGAGCAGTACTTC. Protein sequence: CASSNPPGGSYEQYF.

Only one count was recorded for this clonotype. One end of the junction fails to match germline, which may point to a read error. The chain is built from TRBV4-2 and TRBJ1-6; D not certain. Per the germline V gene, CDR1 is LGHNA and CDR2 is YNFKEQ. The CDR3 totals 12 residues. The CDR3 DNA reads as TGTACCAGCAGCGGACGTGAGTGGGCCCTCCACTTT. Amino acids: CTSSGREWALHF.

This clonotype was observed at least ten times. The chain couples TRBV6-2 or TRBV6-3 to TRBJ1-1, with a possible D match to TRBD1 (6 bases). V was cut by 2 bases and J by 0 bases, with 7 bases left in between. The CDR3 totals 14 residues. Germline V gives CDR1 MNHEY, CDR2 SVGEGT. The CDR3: CASSYQGLNTEAFF. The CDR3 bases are TGTGCCAGCAGTTACCAGGGGTTGAACACTGAAGCTTTCTTT.

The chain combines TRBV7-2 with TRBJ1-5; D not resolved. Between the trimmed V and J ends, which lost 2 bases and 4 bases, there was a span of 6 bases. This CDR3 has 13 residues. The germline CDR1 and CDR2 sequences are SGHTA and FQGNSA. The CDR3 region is CASSLMVNQPQHF. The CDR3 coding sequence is TGTGCCAGCAGCTTAATGGTAAATCAGCCCCAGCATTTT.

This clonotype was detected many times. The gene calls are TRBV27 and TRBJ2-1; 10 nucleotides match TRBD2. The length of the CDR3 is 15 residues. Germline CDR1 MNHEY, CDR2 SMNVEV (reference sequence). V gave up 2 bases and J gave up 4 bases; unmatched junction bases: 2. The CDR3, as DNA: TGTGCCAGCAGTTTAATTAGCGGGGGGTACAATGAGCAGTTCTTC. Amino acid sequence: CASSLISGGYNEQFF.

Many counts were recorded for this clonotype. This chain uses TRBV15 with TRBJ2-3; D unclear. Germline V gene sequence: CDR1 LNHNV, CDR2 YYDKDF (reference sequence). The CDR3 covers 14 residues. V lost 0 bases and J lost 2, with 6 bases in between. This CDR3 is CATSREGFTDTQYF. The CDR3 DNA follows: TGTGCCACCAGCAGAGAAGGGTTCACAGATACGCAGTATTTT.

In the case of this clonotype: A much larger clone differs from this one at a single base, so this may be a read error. DNA of the CDR3: TGTGCCAGCAGCCAAGACTGGACTGGGAATGAGCAGTACTTC. Translation: CASSQDWTGNEQYF. V usage is TRBV3-1 and J usage is TRBJ2-7; a possible D gene is TRBD2 (5 bases). The germline CDR1 and CDR2 sequences are LGHDT and YNNKEL (reference sequence). The V end was cut by 0 bases, the J end by 7 bases, with 13 bases between. The CDR3 is 14 residues long.

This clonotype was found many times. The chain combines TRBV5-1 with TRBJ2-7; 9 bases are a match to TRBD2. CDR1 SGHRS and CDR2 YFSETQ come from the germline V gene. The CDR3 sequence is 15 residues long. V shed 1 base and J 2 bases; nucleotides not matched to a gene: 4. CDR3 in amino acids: CASSLSASGAYEQYF. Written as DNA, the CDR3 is TGCGCCAGCAGCTTGTCGGCTAGCGGGGCCTACGAGCAGTACTTC.

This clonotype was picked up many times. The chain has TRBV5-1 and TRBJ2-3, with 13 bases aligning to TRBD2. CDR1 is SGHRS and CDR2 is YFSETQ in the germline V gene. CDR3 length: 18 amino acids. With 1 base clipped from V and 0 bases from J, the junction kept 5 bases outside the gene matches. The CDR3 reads CASSLMPTSGGSTDTQYF. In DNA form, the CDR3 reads TGCGCCAGCAGCTTGATGCCGACTAGCGGGGGGAGCACAGATACGCAGTATTTT.

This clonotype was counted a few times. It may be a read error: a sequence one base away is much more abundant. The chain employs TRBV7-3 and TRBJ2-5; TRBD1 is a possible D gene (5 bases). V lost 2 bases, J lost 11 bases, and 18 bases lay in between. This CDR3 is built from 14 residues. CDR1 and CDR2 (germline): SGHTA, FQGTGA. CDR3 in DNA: TGTGCCAGCAGCTTATCGACAGTACACAATGAGCAGTACTTC. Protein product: CASSLSTVHNEQYF.

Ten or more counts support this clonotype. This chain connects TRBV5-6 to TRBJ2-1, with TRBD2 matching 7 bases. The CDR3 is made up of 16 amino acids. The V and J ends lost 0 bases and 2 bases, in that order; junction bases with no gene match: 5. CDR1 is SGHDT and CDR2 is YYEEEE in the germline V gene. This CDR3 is CASSLVLAATYNEQFF. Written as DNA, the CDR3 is TGTGCCAGCAGCTTGGTGCTAGCGGCCACCTACAATGAGCAGTTCTTC.

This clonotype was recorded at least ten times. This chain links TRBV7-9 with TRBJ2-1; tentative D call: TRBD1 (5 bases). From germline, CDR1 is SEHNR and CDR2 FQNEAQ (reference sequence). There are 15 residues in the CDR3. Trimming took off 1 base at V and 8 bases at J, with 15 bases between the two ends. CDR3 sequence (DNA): TGTGCCAGCAGCTTAGGGCAGGGCCGCTGGGATGAGCAGTTCTTC. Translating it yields CASSLGQGRWDEQFF.

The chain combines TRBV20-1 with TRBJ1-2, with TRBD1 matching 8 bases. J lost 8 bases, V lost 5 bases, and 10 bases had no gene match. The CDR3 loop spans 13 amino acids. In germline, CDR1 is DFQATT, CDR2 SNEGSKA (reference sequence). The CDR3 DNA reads TGCAGTGCTCCCAGGACAGGGTTTGACGGCTACACCTTC. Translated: CSAPRTGFDGYTF.

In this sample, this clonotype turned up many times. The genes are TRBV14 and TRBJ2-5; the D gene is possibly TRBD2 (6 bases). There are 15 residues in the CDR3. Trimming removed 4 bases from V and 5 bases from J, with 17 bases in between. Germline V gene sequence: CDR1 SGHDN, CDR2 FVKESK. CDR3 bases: TGTGCCAGCAGCCCCCTCACGGGGGTGCGGGAGACCCAGTACTTC. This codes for CASSPLTGVRETQYF.

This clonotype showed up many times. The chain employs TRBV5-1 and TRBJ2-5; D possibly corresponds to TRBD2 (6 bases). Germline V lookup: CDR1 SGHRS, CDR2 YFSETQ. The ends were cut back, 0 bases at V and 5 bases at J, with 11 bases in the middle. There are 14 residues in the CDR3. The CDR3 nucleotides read TGCGCCAGCAGCTTGGATGTGGCGGGGGAGACCCAGTACTTC. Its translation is CASSLDVAGETQYF.

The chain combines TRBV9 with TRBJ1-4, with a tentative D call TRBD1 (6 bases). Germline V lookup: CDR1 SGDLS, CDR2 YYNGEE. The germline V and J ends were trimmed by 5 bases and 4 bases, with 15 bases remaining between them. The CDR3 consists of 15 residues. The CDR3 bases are TGTGCCAGCAGTTGGGGGGGGCAGAATAATGAAAAACTGTTTTTT. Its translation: CASSWGGQNNEKLFF.